The present entry profiles one T cell receptor (beta chain) with its context. Trimming cost V 5 bases and J 4 bases; bases outside gene matches: 10. The length of the CDR3 is 16 residues. Germline V CDR1 and CDR2: SGHRS, YFSETQ. The data were taken from a study of T cell changes during pregnancy in multiple sclerosis. Clones were read by immunoSEQ multiplex PCR, and TCRdb kept only the in-frame ones, dropping some. The sample consists of approximately 37,000 clones, roughly 92% of them appearing once. The chain is built from TRBV5-1 and TRBJ2-3; 10 nucleotides match TRBD2. The source of this sequence is a female donor with multiple sclerosis, enrolled in a pregnancy study. The source material was CD4+ T cells from peripheral blood mononuclear cells, sampled before pregnancy. CDR3 in amino acids: CASSRVLAGAADTQYF. The CDR3 region has the DNA TGCGCCAGCAGTCGTGTTCTAGCGGGAGCGGCAGATACGCAGTATTTT.